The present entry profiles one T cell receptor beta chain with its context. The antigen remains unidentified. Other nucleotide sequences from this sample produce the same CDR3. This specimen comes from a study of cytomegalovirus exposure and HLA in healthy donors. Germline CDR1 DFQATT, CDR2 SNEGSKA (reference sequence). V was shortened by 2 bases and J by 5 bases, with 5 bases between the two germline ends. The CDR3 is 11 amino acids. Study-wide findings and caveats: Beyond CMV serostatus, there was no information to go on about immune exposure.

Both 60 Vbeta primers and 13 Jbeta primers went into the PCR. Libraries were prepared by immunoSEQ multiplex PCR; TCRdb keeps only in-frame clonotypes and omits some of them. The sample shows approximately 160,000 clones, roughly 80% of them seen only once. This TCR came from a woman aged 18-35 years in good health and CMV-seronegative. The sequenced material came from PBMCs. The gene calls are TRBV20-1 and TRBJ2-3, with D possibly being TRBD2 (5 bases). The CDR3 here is CSARRGDTQYF. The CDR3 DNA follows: TGCAGTGCTAGACGGGGAGATACGCAGTATTTT.